This T cell receptor (beta chain) is from a study of CD8 T cells in Susac syndrome. Reverse transcription of roughly 0.5 to 1 ug RNA used random hexamers. The immunoSEQ assay covered 54 Vbeta and 13 Jbeta segments for CDR3. One entry per CDR3 protein, called by TCRdb with MiXCR from the immunoSEQ multiplex PCR reads. The sample yields more than 150,000 distinct CDR3 sequences, approximately 95% seen once. Recently defined diagnostic criteria classed the Susac syndrome patients as definite or probable. Trimming at V came to 3 bases and at J to 3 bases, leaving 9 bases not matched to a gene. The CDR3 has 18 amino acids. Germline V lookup: CDR1 ENHRY, CDR2 SYGVKD.

The J gene is TRBJ2-5, the V gene TRBV10-3; 14 positions agree with TRBD2. This TCR was recovered from a human donor with Susac syndrome. Sequencing used CD4+ T cells from PBMCs. CDR3 amino acids: CAISDRPGTSGREETQYF. The CDR3 bases are TGTGCCATCAGTGATCGTCCTGGGACTAGCGGGAGAGAAGAGACCCAGTACTTC.